This TCR beta chain derives from a study of blood T cells in healthy people across ages (dated by TCRdb to between 2015 and 2017). About the study as a whole: In model experiments, template switching captured roughly one uniquely barcoded TCR beta cDNA molecule for every two T cells. Donors of different ages were randomly distributed across sequencing lanes to avoid experimental bias. Using the same blood draw, the study looked at two additional independent replicas of 1 million unique cDNA reads for two donors, one aged 18 to 30 and the other aged 80 or older. Age-related changes in TCR beta repertoire diversity were measured in the study by deep sequencing normalized with unique cDNA molecular identifiers. The donors were split into four age groups: young (average 16 years), middle-aged (about 40), aged (more than 60) and long-lived (roughly 80).

To prepare the library, 5' RACE was applied. Sequencing used an Illumina HiSeq 2500. The second PCR ran for about 6 to 12 cycles and used a J-beta primer mix along with a sample-barcoded 5' primer. A unique molecular identifier was introduced onto each TCR beta cDNA molecule by a template-switch 5' adaptor carrying 12 random nucleotides. At least 2.5 million CDR3-containing paired-end reads were obtained from each sample. All of the RNA was converted into first-strand cDNA using the Mint cDNA synthesis kit, with a TRBC-specific oligonucleotide serving as the primer. After uracil-DNA glycosylase treatment, a first 18-cycle PCR used universal primers M1SS and BC2_uni_R on all cDNA. On the study's bioinformatics: Normalization of each sample was performed by random selection of 1 million high-quality reads, each carrying a distinct molecular identifier. Reads sharing molecular identifiers were discarded rather than binned into consensus sequences. MiTCR, set to a Q25 quality threshold and the strictest error-elimination algorithm, was used for CDR3 identification, clonotype clustering and error correction. A nonparametric unseen species model with Euler transformation was used to estimate lower-bound total TCR beta diversity. TCRdb itself trimmed the public reads at Q25 with fastp, ran MiXCR and retained productive beta chains. Rows are combined by CDR3 protein, so each entry shows the most common genes and DNA. V and J calls and clone size were set by TCRdb, not the authors. The sample records 550,000 to 600,000 distinct CDR3 sequences, roughly a quarter of which are singletons. The biggest ten clones account for around 20% of the sample.

The roughly 39 donors, aged 6 to 90 years, were systemically healthy Caucasian individuals from Russia. Roughly 9.5 milliliters of peripheral blood were drawn from each donor into EDTA-treated Vacutainer tubes. Ficoll-Paque density-gradient centrifugation was used to isolate PBMCs, with at least 6 million per sample. Total RNA was extracted from PBMCs with Trizol reagent, with at least 6 micrograms obtained per sample. For every donor, an aliquot of PBMCs went through flow cytometry to measure the percentages of naive CD45RAhigh/CD27high T cells. The research as a whole found: The CMV infection status of donors was not known, potentially confounding age-related changes in expanded clonotypes. Because profiling used bulk unsorted PBMCs, naive and antigen-experienced compartments could not be compared conclusively. The percentage of naive T cells measured by flow cytometry correlated strongly with observed TCR beta diversity. Observed TCR beta diversity per million T cells fell roughly linearly with age, and a significant reduction was already apparent by age roughly 40. Compared with the aged group, more naive CD4+ T cells, fewer expanded clones and increased TCR diversity were shown by the long-lived group, suggesting age selection. Estimates of total diversity based on one million sequenced T cells were considered lower bounds and underestimates.

The cysteine opens and the phenylalanine closes a CDR3 of 17 amino acids. Only CDR3 DNA remains: 51 bases, in frame from the first base. Taken from the germline V gene, the CDR1 and CDR2 loops are KGHDR and SFDVKD. At the junction V is shortened by 4 bases and J by 1 base, with 18 bases in between. With regard to this clonotype: It lacks a known antigen. The sample holds no much larger clone one base away, and base qualities are not on file.

Sequenced input: blood. This clonotype originated in a woman in her 70s in good health. The chain joins TRBV24-1 to TRBJ2-5; the D segment may tentatively be TRBD1 or TRBD2, each giving 5 matched bases. The CDR3 corresponds to CATSEGRGVNLQETQYF. The DNA sequence is as follows: TGTGCCACCAGTGAAGGACGAGGGGTTAACCTCCAAGAGACCCAGTACTTC.